These 18 T cell receptor beta chains came from one sample sequenced in a study of cytomegalovirus exposure and HLA in healthy donors (dated by TCRdb to the late 2010s). The library was made by the immunoSEQ multiplex PCR assay. The multiplex PCR relied on a mix of 60 forward primers for TCR Vbeta segments and 13 reverse primers for TCR Jbeta segments. In TCRdb, the immuneACCESS table is reduced to in-frame sequences with V and J assigned. These tables do not hold every clone; where another copy was compared, an unresolved V gene accounts for under half, and the others remain unexplained. Present in this sample are about 180,000 clones, 60% to 85% of which were seen just once. Of the sample, around 1.5% falls within the top ten clones. Sequencing was carried out using PBMCs. The receptors originated from a man aged 18 to 30 in good health and CMV-seronegative.

This sequence joins TRBV28 and TRBJ1-1; weak D call: TRBD1 (6 bases). CDR3 length: 13 amino acids. Trimming left V 9 bases short and J 1 base short, with 12 bases between. The germline gives CDR1 MDHEN, CDR2 SYDVKM. CDR3: CASCGTPNTEAFF. As DNA, the CDR3 is TGTGCCAGTTGTGGGACACCGAACACTGAAGCTTTCTTT.

The V gene is TRBV5-6, the J gene TRBJ2-1; 8 positions match TRBD1. This CDR3 is 15 amino acids long. Germline values: CDR1 SGHDT, CDR2 YYEEEE. With V trimmed by 1 base and J by 5 bases, 5 bases remained unmatched. CDR3 sequence: CASSLIGQGNNEQFF. For the CDR3, the DNA is TGTGCCAGCAGCTTGATTGGACAGGGAAACAATGAGCAGTTCTTC.

This chain links TRBV30 with TRBJ1-1; D not certain. Germline V gene sequence: CDR1 GTSNPN, CDR2 SVGIG (reference sequence). The CDR3 spans 10 residues. The V gene lost 2 bases and the J gene lost 10 bases, with 8 bases spanning the gap. For the CDR3, the DNA is TGTGCCTGGAGTCATGAACTAGCTTTCTTT. Protein sequence: CAWSHELAFF.

The chain has TRBV19 and TRBJ2-3; weak D call: TRBD2 (6 bases). Germline values: CDR1 LNHDA, CDR2 SQIVND (reference sequence). V was pared by 3 bases and J by 1 base, with 14 bases between. The CDR3 has 16 amino acids. The CDR3 loop is CASSILPRRGTDTQYF. Here the CDR3 DNA reads TGTGCCAGTAGTATCTTGCCGCGGAGGGGCACAGATACGCAGTATTTT.

This sequence joins TRBV28 and TRBJ2-7; 10 positions agree with TRBD2. The germline V gene has CDR1 MDHEN and CDR2 SYDVKM. This CDR3 is built from 15 residues. Trimming removed 10 bases from V and 2 bases from J; junction bases left unmatched: 11. In DNA, the CDR3 is TGTGCCATGGGGCCAGCGGGAGGGCCAGCCTACGAGCAGTACTTC. It is translated as CAMGPAGGPAYEQYF.

This clone was counted only a few times. The chain uses TRBV7-9 and TRBJ1-1, with 7 bases matching TRBD1. Germline-derived CDR1 and CDR2 are SEHNR and FQNEAQ (reference sequence). The length of the CDR3 is 17 residues. V lost 0 bases, J lost 0 bases, and 7 bases stayed unmatched. CDR3 DNA: TGTGCCAGCAGCTTAGCGCACAGGGGTGGCATGAACACTGAAGCTTTCTTT. It encodes CASSLAHRGGMNTEAFF.

The chain combines TRBV28 with TRBJ1-2; 7 nucleotides line up with TRBD1. V shed 2 bases, J shed 3 bases, and the junction held 3 bases outside the gene matches. The length of the CDR3 is 14 residues. Germline assignment: CDR1 MDHEN and CDR2 SYDVKM. CDR3 loop: CASSLGQAHYGYTF. CDR3 nucleotides: TGTGCCAGCAGTTTAGGACAGGCTCACTATGGCTACACCTTC.

The chain joins TRBV28 to TRBJ2-5; a possible D gene is TRBD2 (5 bases). Germline assignment: CDR1 MDHEN and CDR2 SYDVKM. The CDR3 has 12 residues. Trimming removed 6 bases from V and 4 bases from J, with 9 bases in between. The CDR3 bases are TGTGCCAGCAGGGGAGCAGTAGAGACCCAGTACTTC. This gives the protein CASRGAVETQYF.

This clone was counted a few times. The V call is TRBV7-6, the J call TRBJ2-2, with 7 nucleotides matching TRBD1. Germline V gene data show CDR1 as SGHVS and CDR2 as FNYEAQ. The V gene end was trimmed by 5 bases and the J gene end by 5 bases; junction bases not matched to a gene: 8. The CDR3 extends over 15 amino acids. This CDR3 is CASSEDRVRTGELFF. CDR3 DNA: TGTGCCAGCAGCGAAGACAGGGTGAGGACCGGGGAGCTGTTTTTT.

The chain joins TRBV30 to TRBJ2-7; D unresolved. Trimming took 0 bases from V and 7 from J, leaving 13 bases between them. The CDR3 has 13 residues. Looked up from germline, CDR1 is GTSNPN and CDR2 is SVGIG (reference sequence). CDR3 sequence (DNA): TGTGCCTGGAGTGTTTCCGGGTTCGGGGAGCAGTACTTC. It codes for CAWSVSGFGEQYF.

Of note for this clone: One junction end does not reproduce the germline sequence, and a read error may be involved. The genes are TRBV7-2 and TRBJ2-1, with D unclear. CDR1 is SGHTA, CDR2 FQGNSA, per germline. The CDR3 covers 13 residues. CDR3 region: CAGSFGLRNEQFF. The DNA of the CDR3 is TGTGCCGGCAGCTTTGGGCTCCGCAATGAGCAGTTCTTC. Using reference TRBV7-2 and TRBJ2-1 for the parts outside the CDR3, the full variable domain is GAGVSQSPSNKVTEKGKDVELRCDPISGHTALYWYRQSLGQGLEFLIYFQGNSAPDKSGLPSDRFSAERTGGSVSTLTIQRTQQEDSAVYLCAGSFGLRNEQFFGPGTRLTVL.

This clone was seen once. The junction shows a germline mismatch at one end, possibly a read error. Additional DNA sequences in this sample encode the identical CDR3. V usage is TRBV6-6 and J usage is TRBJ1-3; D is uncertain. CDR1 is MNHNY and CDR2 is SVGAGI in the germline V gene (reference sequence). This CDR3 region has 13 residues. CDR3 bases: TGCGCCAGCAAGACAAACTCTGGAAACACCATATATTTT. This sequence encodes CASKTNSGNTIYF.

The chain links TRBV2 to TRBJ2-3, with 11 positions matching TRBD2. This CDR3 is built from 13 residues. V lost 11 bases, J lost 2 bases, and 3 bases stayed unmatched. The germline V gene encodes CDR1 SNHLY and CDR2 FYNNEI. The CDR3 sequence is CAGTSGYTDTQYF. The CDR3 DNA reads TGTGCCGGGACTAGCGGATACACAGATACGCAGTATTTT.

The gene calls are TRBV5-4 and TRBJ1-3, with TRBD1 matching 10 bases. The CDR3 is 15 residues long. Trimming removed 4 bases from V and 5 bases from J; junction bases left unmatched: 6. Germline V gene sequence: CDR1 SGHNT, CDR2 YYREEE (reference sequence). CDR3 sequence reads: CASSRGQGGRNTIYF. DNA for the CDR3: TGTGCCAGCAGCCGCGGACAGGGGGGACGAAACACCATATATTTT.

This clone turned up a few times. CDR3: CASNQQRNTGELFF. The CDR3 DNA reads TGTGCCAGTAACCAACAGAGGAACACCGGGGAGCTGTTTTTT. The genes are TRBV19 and TRBJ2-2; unclear D gene. V lost 7 bases and J 1 base, leaving 10 bases between the germline ends. Germline CDR1 is LNHDA and CDR2 is SQIVND (reference sequence). There are 14 residues in the CDR3.

This clone has more than one count but fewer than ten. This sequence joins TRBV5-1 and TRBJ2-1; no clear D gene. The V gene's germline CDR1 is SGHRS and CDR2 YFSETQ. This CDR3 comprises 13 residues. Trimming pared 0 bases from V and 7 bases from J, leaving 8 bases between. The CDR3 region is CASSLATTNEQFF. The CDR3 DNA reads as TGCGCCAGCAGCTTGGCTACCACGAATGAGCAGTTCTTC.

The genes are TRBV6-1 and TRBJ1-3; no definite D call. This CDR3 is built from 13 residues. Trimming cost V 8 bases and J 4 bases, with 12 bases left between them. Germline lookup yields CDR1 MNHNS and CDR2 SASEGT. The CDR3: CASRVSAGNTIYF. The CDR3 nucleotides are TGTGCCAGCCGGGTTTCGGCCGGAAACACCATATATTTT.

This clone showed up just a few times. This chain links TRBV4-2 with TRBJ2-2, with D possibly being TRBD1 (6 bases). Trimming shortened V by 4 bases and J by 1 base, and 10 bases separated the two germline ends. Germline CDR1 LGHNA, CDR2 YNFKEQ. This CDR3 contains 15 residues. The CDR3 DNA is TGTGCCAGCAGCCCAGGCAGGGGGAACACCGGGGAGCTGTTTTTT. This gives the protein CASSPGRGNTGELFF.